A single sample gave rise to the 29 T cell receptor beta chains below, sequenced in a study of shared clonotypes between healthy human individuals. Generated by immunoSEQ multiplex PCR, the TCRdb table keeps only in-frame clones and is missing some. Of more than 2 million clones listed, around 95% were seen once; the top ten hold around 0.13%. Sequenced sample: naive CD4+ T cells sorted from blood. Subset noted: CD45RA+ positively selected. The source is a man in his late teens or twenties in good health.

The rearrangement joins TRBV19 to TRBJ2-1; 9 bases are shared with TRBD1. The CDR3 runs 16 residues. The trim removed 3 bases at V and 2 bases at J, leaving 5 bases unmatched. Germline CDR1 LNHDA, CDR2 SQIVND (reference sequence). The chain's CDR3 is CASSIGTGGAYNEQFF. DNA for the CDR3: TGTGCCAGTAGTATCGGTACAGGGGGCGCCTACAATGAGCAGTTCTTC.

This clone has more than one count but fewer than ten. The chain links TRBV4-1 to TRBJ1-2, with 8 bases aligning to TRBD1. The junction had 5 bases not matched to a gene; V was cut back by 4 bases and J by 1 base. CDR3 length equals 15 residues. Germline values: CDR1 MGHRA, CDR2 YSYEKL. Here the CDR3 reads CASSPLDRDNYGYTF. The CDR3 bases are TGCGCCAGCAGCCCATTGGACAGGGATAACTATGGCTACACCTTC.

This chain links TRBV2 with TRBJ2-5; 8 bases match TRBD2. The CDR3 covers 14 residues. The germline gives CDR1 SNHLY, CDR2 FYNNEI. V lost 5 bases and J lost 5; bases outside the gene matches: 7. The CDR3 nucleotides are TGTGCCAGCAGTCCCTGGGTAGCGGGGGAGACCCAGTACTTC. Translated, it gives CASSPWVAGETQYF.

The chain carries TRBV5-8 and TRBJ2-5; D may be TRBD1 (7 bases). Per germline, CDR1 SGHTS and CDR2 YDEGEE. The CDR3 spans 13 residues. V gave up 4 bases and J gave up 8 bases, with 15 bases separating them. The CDR3 nucleotides are TGTGCCAGCAGCGGCGGGACAGCAACAACCCAGTACTTC. It specifies CASSGGTATTQYF. Combining the CDR3 with reference TRBV5-8 and TRBJ2-5 gives the whole variable domain EAGVTQSPTHLIKTRGQQATLRCSPISGHTSVYWYQQALGLGLQFLLWYDEGEERNRGNFPPRFSGRQFPNYSSELNVNALELEDSALYLCASSGGTATTQYFGPGTRLLVL.

The rearrangement uses TRBV6-6 and TRBJ2-7; D possibly matches TRBD1 or TRBD2 (5 bases each). This CDR3 contains 11 residues. V was shortened by 8 bases and J by 3 bases, with 8 bases between the two germline ends. Germline-derived CDR1 and CDR2 are MNHNY and SVGAGI (reference sequence). The CDR3 loop reads CASGGNYEQYF. The CDR3 nucleotides are TGTGCCAGCGGGGGAAACTACGAGCAGTACTTC.

The genes are TRBV9 and TRBJ1-1, with TRBD1 as a possible D gene (6 bases). V shed 2 bases and J shed 0 bases, with 8 bases lying between them. CDR3 length: 14 residues. Germline V gives CDR1 SGDLS, CDR2 YYNGEE. The DNA for the CDR3 is TGTGCCAGCAGCGTGGGGGCTTTGAACACTGAAGCTTTCTTT. Encoded protein: CASSVGALNTEAFF.

This CDR3 is CASSLGLSSDTQYF. CDR3 DNA: TGTGCCAGCAGCTTAGGACTTTCATCAGATACGCAGTATTTT. This chain connects TRBV7-9 to TRBJ2-3; D gene ambiguous. Trimming cost V 1 base and J 4 bases, with 9 bases left between them. There are 14 residues in the CDR3. In germline, CDR1 is SEHNR, CDR2 FQNEAQ (reference sequence). The full variable domain, with the rest looked up from reference TRBV7-9 and TRBJ2-3, is DTGVSQNPRHKITKRGQNVTFRCDPISEHNRLYWYRQTLGQGPEFLTYFQNEAQLEKSRLLSDRFSAERPKGSFSTLEIQRTEQGDSAMYLCASSLGLSSDTQYFGPGTRLTVL.

V and J are TRBV5-1 and TRBJ2-3, with a possible D match to TRBD2 (5 bases). The CDR3 runs to 15 residues. The germline V and J ends were trimmed by 4 bases and 4 bases, with 16 bases remaining between them. CDR1 and CDR2 from the germline V gene are SGHRS and YFSETQ. The CDR3 bases are TGCGCCAGCAGCCCCCGGACTGGGGTCGCAGATACGCAGTATTTT. The encoded protein is CASSPRTGVADTQYF.

Only one count was recorded for this clone. The J gene is TRBJ2-5, the V gene TRBV4-3, with D maybe TRBD2 (5 bases). Germline lookup yields CDR1 LGHNA and CDR2 YSLEER. The CDR3 totals 13 residues. V was trimmed by 4 bases and J by 4 bases, leaving 10 bases between them. The CDR3 region is CASSRTARETQYF. CDR3 coding DNA: TGCGCCAGCAGCCGGACTGCTCGAGAGACCCAGTACTTC.

This clone was detected once. This CDR3 is also generated by other DNA sequences in the sample. The chain employs TRBV6-5 and TRBJ2-7; 9 nucleotides agree with TRBD1. Germline V lookup: CDR1 MNHEY, CDR2 SVGAGI. J lost 2 bases, V lost 6 bases, and 5 bases had no gene match. This CDR3 spans 14 amino acids. The CDR3 DNA follows: TGTGCCAGCAGCTTACAGGGGGCGACCTACGAGCAGTACTTC. It codes for CASSLQGATYEQYF.

The V call is TRBV15, the J call TRBJ2-6; possible D gene TRBD1, 5 bases. The CDR3 consists of 19 residues. Trimming removed 2 bases at V and 2 bases at J, with 19 bases between. Germline V gene sequence: CDR1 LNHNV, CDR2 YYDKDF (reference sequence). CDR3 protein: CATSRFHPGSAAGANVLTF. CDR3 DNA: TGTGCCACCAGCAGATTTCACCCAGGGTCTGCGGCTGGGGCCAACGTCCTGACTTTC.

The chain uses TRBV7-9 and TRBJ2-5, with no clear D. V shed 4 bases and J shed 4 bases, with 13 bases lying between them. Looked up from germline, CDR1 is SEHNR and CDR2 is FQNEAQ (reference sequence). The CDR3 length is 14 residues. DNA of the CDR3: TGTGCCAGCAGCTCCAGTCCCCTGGGAGAGACCCAGTACTTC. Translating it yields CASSSSPLGETQYF. The full variable domain, rest sourced from reference TRBV7-9 and TRBJ2-5, is DTGVSQNPRHKITKRGQNVTFRCDPISEHNRLYWYRQTLGQGPEFLTYFQNEAQLEKSRLLSDRFSAERPKGSFSTLEIQRTEQGDSAMYLCASSSSPLGETQYFGPGTRLLVL.

The genes are TRBV5-1 and TRBJ1-3; D gene unclear. CDR3 length: 17 amino acids. Germline V gene sequence: CDR1 SGHRS, CDR2 YFSETQ. The V end lost 5 bases, the J end lost 1 base, and 19 bases lay between the germline ends. As DNA, the CDR3 is TGCGCCAGCAGACCGGACGTCGATGTGGTATCTGGAAACACCATATATTTT. Its protein is CASRPDVDVVSGNTIYF.

The chain joins TRBV5-1 to TRBJ1-2; 7 nucleotides align to TRBD1. With 0 bases clipped from V and 2 bases from J, the junction kept 22 bases outside the gene matches. Germline CDR1 is SGHRS and CDR2 is YFSETQ. This CDR3 contains 21 residues. Here the CDR3 DNA reads TGCGCCAGCAGCTTGGTTTTTCTCGTTCGGACAGGTGAGGCGGGGAACTATGGCTACACCTTC. Translation: CASSLVFLVRTGEAGNYGYTF.

The chain employs TRBV30 and TRBJ1-2; the D is unclear. The ends were cut back, 0 bases at V and 5 bases at J, with 10 bases in the middle. The CDR3 runs 13 residues. CDR1 and CDR2 from the germline V gene are GTSNPN and SVGIG (reference sequence). CDR3 in DNA: TGTGCCTGGAGTGTAGGGATGAGTTATGGCTACACCTTC. It translates to CAWSVGMSYGYTF.

This rearrangement joins TRBV30 to TRBJ1-4; 7 bases line up with TRBD1. V shed 5 bases and J 8 bases; nucleotides not matched to a gene: 8. This CDR3 has 13 residues. The germline V gene encodes CDR1 GTSNPN and CDR2 SVGIG (reference sequence). CDR3 residues: CAWGTDVREKLFF. CDR3 bases: TGTGCCTGGGGGACAGACGTACGCGAAAAACTGTTTTTT.

This clone has more than one count but fewer than ten. This chain links TRBV18 with TRBJ2-2; D is uncertain. This CDR3 spans 11 amino acids. The germline gives CDR1 KGHSH, CDR2 LQKENI. Deletions cut 4 bases from V and 6 bases from J, with 3 bases between. As DNA, the CDR3 is TGTGCCAGCTCACTTTCCGGGGAGCTGTTTTTT. It yields the protein CASSLSGELFF.

This chain joins TRBV6-1 and TRBJ1-3; D unresolved. The CDR3 has 15 amino acids. CDR1 is MNHNS, CDR2 SASEGT, per germline. The V end lost 6 bases, the J end lost 7 bases, and 19 bases lay between the germline ends. The CDR3 DNA is TGTGCCAGCAGAATAAATCCAGGTCCCAAGAACACCATATATTTT. This codes for CASRINPGPKNTIYF.

As concerns this clone: This CDR3 is also generated by other DNA sequences in the sample. V is TRBV19 and J is TRBJ1-5; a possible D gene is TRBD1 (5 bases). The germline gives CDR1 LNHDA, CDR2 SQIVND (reference sequence). Trimming pared 6 bases from V and 4 bases from J, leaving 7 bases between. The CDR3 loop spans 12 amino acids. DNA of the CDR3: TGTGCCAGTAGGGGGGTTAATCAGCCCCAGCATTTT. Amino acids: CASRGVNQPQHF.

Worth noting for this clone: Other DNA sequences in the sample encode the same CDR3. The chain recombines TRBV5-6 with TRBJ1-1; 10 nucleotides line up with TRBD1. Germline CDR1 and CDR2: SGHDT and YYEEEE. With V trimmed by 4 bases and J by 3 bases, 3 bases remained unmatched. CDR3 length: 14 amino acids. The chain's CDR3 is CASSRDRGYTEAFF. CDR3 DNA sequence: TGTGCCAGCAGCAGGGACAGGGGATACACTGAAGCTTTCTTT. Filled out from reference TRBV5-6 and TRBJ1-1, the complete variable domain reads DAGVTQSPTHLIKTRGQQVTLRCSPKSGHDTVSWYQQALGQGPQFIFQYYEEEERQRGNFPDRFSGHQFPNYSSELNVNALLLGDSALYLCASSRDRGYTEAFFGQGTRLTVV.

This rearrangement joins TRBV28 to TRBJ1-5; D unclear. Trimming cost V 6 bases and J 8 bases, with 11 bases left between them. The CDR3 is 12 amino acids. CDR1 is MDHEN and CDR2 is SYDVKM in the germline V gene. The CDR3 DNA is TGTGCCAGCAGATACAGATTGAAGCCCCAGCATTTT. This codes for CASRYRLKPQHF.

This chain uses TRBV30 with TRBJ2-1; D may be TRBD2 (6 bases). CDR1 is GTSNPN and CDR2 is SVGIG in the germline V gene (reference sequence). With 2 bases removed from V and 5 bases from J, the gap between germline ends came to 10 bases. This CDR3 spans 13 amino acids. The CDR3 reads CAWSRLANNEQFF. The CDR3, as DNA: TGTGCCTGGAGTCGTCTAGCGAACAATGAGCAGTTCTTC.

This chain joins TRBV10-2 and TRBJ1-6; D possibly corresponds to TRBD1 (6 bases). From germline, CDR1 is WSHSY and CDR2 SAAADI. V gave up 6 bases and J gave up 3 bases, with 15 bases separating them. The CDR3 loop spans 16 amino acids. The CDR3 is CASRDRGRGYNSPLHF. DNA of the CDR3: TGCGCCAGCAGGGACAGAGGCCGGGGCTATAATTCACCCCTCCACTTT.

Concerning this clone: The same CDR3 is also encoded by other DNA sequences in this sample. V usage is TRBV29-1 and J usage is TRBJ2-1; D remains ambiguous. V was trimmed by 4 bases and J by 5 bases, leaving 3 bases between them. The CDR3 is 10 amino acids. Germline assignment: CDR1 SQVTM and CDR2 ANQGSEA. The CDR3 DNA reads as TGCAGCGTTGGGCACAATGAGCAGTTCTTC. This gives the protein CSVGHNEQFF.

This chain joins TRBV5-6 and TRBJ1-2; possibly TRBD1 for D (5 bases). With 2 bases removed from V and 4 bases from J, the gap between germline ends came to 9 bases. CDR1 is SGHDT, CDR2 YYEEEE, per germline. The CDR3 is 13 residues long. CDR3 in amino acids: CASSFRGSYGYTF. Here the CDR3 DNA reads TGTGCCAGCAGCTTCCGGGGGAGCTATGGCTACACCTTC.

About this clone itself: Other DNA sequences in this sample translate to the same CDR3. This sequence joins TRBV18 and TRBJ2-5; D gene uncertain. CDR3 length: 13 amino acids. Trimming removed 3 bases from V and 5 bases from J, with 10 bases in between. Per the germline V gene, CDR1 is KGHSH and CDR2 is LQKENI. CDR3 DNA sequence: TGTGCCAGCTCACCTAATCTGGGGGAGACCCAGTACTTC. Protein sequence: CASSPNLGETQYF.

The chain employs TRBV28 and TRBJ1-2; unclear D gene. Germline V CDR1 and CDR2: MDHEN, SYDVKM. The CDR3 has 12 amino acids. V lost 5 bases and J lost 4, with 8 bases in between. This CDR3 reads CASSGRSYGYTF. As DNA, the CDR3 is TGTGCCAGCAGTGGACGGAGCTATGGCTACACCTTC.

The CDR3 loop is CAWSVMDAGQGSFF. CDR3 DNA: TGTGCCTGGAGTGTAATGGATGCGGGCCAGGGGTCTTTCTTT. The chain has TRBV30 and TRBJ1-1, with D possibly being TRBD1 (6 bases). Trimming took 0 bases from V and 12 from J, leaving 20 bases between them. Germline V gene sequence: CDR1 GTSNPN, CDR2 SVGIG (reference sequence). This CDR3 has 14 amino acids. Full variable domain (outside the CDR3, taken from reference TRBV30 and TRBJ1-1): SQTIHQWPATLVQPVGSPLSLECTVEGTSNPNLYWYRQAAGRGLQLLFYSVGIGQISSEVPQNLSASRPQDRQFILSSKKLLLSDSGFYLCAWSVMDAGQGSFFGQGTRLTVV.

As for this clone: The sample holds other DNA sequences that translate to the same CDR3. V gene TRBV6-1 combines with J gene TRBJ1-2; D is uncertain. This CDR3 has 12 amino acids. V gave up 3 bases and J gave up 1 base, with 3 bases separating them. The germline gives CDR1 MNHNS, CDR2 SASEGT. The CDR3 sequence is CASSDSNYGYTF. Written as DNA, the CDR3 is TGTGCCAGCAGTGACAGTAACTATGGCTACACCTTC.